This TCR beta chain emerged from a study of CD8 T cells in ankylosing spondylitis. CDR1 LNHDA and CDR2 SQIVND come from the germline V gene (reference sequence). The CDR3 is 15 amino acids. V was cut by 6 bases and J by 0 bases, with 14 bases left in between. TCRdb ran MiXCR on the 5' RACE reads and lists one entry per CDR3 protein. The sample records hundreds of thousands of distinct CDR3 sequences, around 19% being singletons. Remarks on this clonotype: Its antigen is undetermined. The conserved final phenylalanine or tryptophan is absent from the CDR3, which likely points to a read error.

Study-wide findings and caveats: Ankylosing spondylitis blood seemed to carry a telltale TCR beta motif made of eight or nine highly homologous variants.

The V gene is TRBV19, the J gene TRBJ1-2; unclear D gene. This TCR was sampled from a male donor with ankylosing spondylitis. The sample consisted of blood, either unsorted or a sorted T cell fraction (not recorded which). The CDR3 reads CASRGELGANYGYTV. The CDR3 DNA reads TGTGCCAGTAGGGGTGAACTTGGAGCTAACTATGGCTACACCGTC.